This section outlines one TCR beta chain sequence together with its context. No antigen is known for it. These data belong to a study of cytomegalovirus exposure and HLA in healthy donors. Overall study findings and caveats: Association with HLA alleles at 0.05 false discovery rate was found for 16,951 TCR beta sequences in a later analysis.

PCR involved 60 Vbeta and 13 Jbeta primers. Clones were read by immunoSEQ multiplex PCR, and TCRdb kept only the in-frame ones, dropping some. The sample holds approximately 110,000 clones; just under 75% are singletons and the top ten take more than 4.5%. V was pared by 7 bases and J by 8 bases, with 11 bases of the junction left unmatched. CDR3 length: 14 residues. In germline, CDR1 is SNHLY, CDR2 FYNNEI. This sequence was found in a man aged 60 to 69 in good health and CMV-seropositive. The sequencing input was PBMCs. The genes are TRBV2 and TRBJ1-1; 9 positions agree with TRBD1. The CDR3 protein is CASNRRKGTGEAFF. CDR3 in DNA: TGTGCCAGCAATCGTCGAAAGGGGACAGGGGAAGCTTTCTTT.